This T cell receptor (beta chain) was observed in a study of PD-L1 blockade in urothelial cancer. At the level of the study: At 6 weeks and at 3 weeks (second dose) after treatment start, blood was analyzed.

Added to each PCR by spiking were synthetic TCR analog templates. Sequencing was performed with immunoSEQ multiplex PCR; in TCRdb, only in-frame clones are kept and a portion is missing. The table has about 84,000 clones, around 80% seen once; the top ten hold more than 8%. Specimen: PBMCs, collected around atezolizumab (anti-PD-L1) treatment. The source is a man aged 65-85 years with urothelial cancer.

CDR3 nucleotide sequence: TGTGCCAGCAGCCTAGGGACAGGGGGTTCACCCCTCCACTTT. This sequence encodes CASSLGTGGSPLHF. The V and J genes are TRBV5-4 and TRBJ1-6, with 11 bases identical to TRBD1. The CDR3 consists of 14 residues. The germline V gene has CDR1 SGHNT and CDR2 YYREEE (reference sequence). V lost 4 bases, J lost 9 bases, and 3 bases stayed unmatched. Filled out from reference TRBV5-4 and TRBJ1-6, the complete variable domain reads ETGVTQSPTHLIKTRGQQVTLRCSSQSGHNTVSWYQQALGQGPQFIFQYYREEENGRGNFPPRFSGLQFPNYSSELNVNALELDDSALYLCASSLGTGGSPLHFGNGTRLTVT.